This T cell receptor (beta chain) came from a study of T cells in Graves' hyperthyroidism and ophthalmopathy. In its sample, this clonotype was seen a few times. RNA transcripts provided the source from which TCR beta CDR3 regions were amplified. The HTBI primer set drove a first-round RT-PCR of the TCR CDR3. Via MiXCR, TCRdb re-called the multiplex PCR reads, giving one row per CDR3 protein. Among hundreds of thousands of distinct CDR3 sequences listed, over 15% were seen once. V lost 5 bases and J lost 4; bases outside the gene matches: 6. Germline CDR1 PRHDT, CDR2 FYEKMQ (reference sequence). The CDR3 has 14 amino acids.

The origin of this receptor is a woman under 30 with Graves' hyperthyroidism. This chain joins TRBV13 and TRBJ2-5, with 8 bases identical to TRBD2. The sequenced material came from blood. The CDR3: CASSIGLARETQYF. The CDR3 region has the DNA TGTGCCAGCAGCATCGGACTAGCCCGAGAGACCCAGTACTTC.